This T cell receptor (beta chain) was sequenced for a study of cytomegalovirus exposure and HLA in healthy donors. PCR was performed using 60 Vbeta and 13 Jbeta primers. Sequencing was performed with immunoSEQ multiplex PCR; in TCRdb, only in-frame clones are kept and a portion is missing. The table lists some 130,000 clones, 80% of them singletons. General study findings and limits: In an earlier analysis, productive rearrangement rates for most beta V segments clustered near 87% or 30%.

As regards this clone: Its antigen is unknown.

The CDR3 covers 14 residues. V was shortened by 0 bases and J by 6 bases, with 8 bases between the two germline ends. CDR1 and CDR2 from the germline V gene are MNHEY and SVGAGI. This TCR was recovered from a human donor in good health. Material for sequencing was PBMCs. The chain is built from TRBV6-5 and TRBJ2-2; D possibly corresponds to TRBD2 (6 bases). CDR3 in amino acids: CASSYSPGAGELFF. In nucleotides, the CDR3 is TGTGCCAGCAGTTACTCGCCGGGAGCCGGGGAGCTGTTTTTT.